A single sample is the source of the 8 T cell receptor beta chains below, sequenced in a study of spatial heterogeneity in lung cancer. TCRdb independently ran MiXCR on the 5' RACE reads; one entry per CDR3 protein. Here the sample spans around 5,100 distinct CDR3 sequences, around 4.8% being singletons. The antigens these receptors bind are not known. Overall study results and limits: The study found that expanded intratumoral alpha and beta TCR counts tracked tumor mutation counts.

Documented time point: sample taken at primary tumor resection. The sample consisted of lung tumor tissue, taken at surgery. These receptor sequences come from a male donor with early-stage non-small cell lung cancer.

This clonotype showed up many times. The chain employs TRBV3-1 and TRBJ2-1; TRBD1 aligns across 7 bases. CDR3 length equals 15 residues. V lost 2 bases to trimming and J lost 1 base; unmatched junction nucleotides: 2. Germline CDR1 and CDR2: LGHDT and YNNKEL (reference sequence). CDR3 protein: CASSQSTGSYNEQFF. The CDR3 coding sequence is TGTGCCAGCAGCCAATCGACAGGGTCCTACAATGAGCAGTTCTTC.

This clonotype was counted ten times or more. The chain links TRBV28 to TRBJ2-1; 7 bases agree with TRBD2. The V gene's germline CDR1 is MDHEN and CDR2 SYDVKM. This CDR3 contains 16 residues. V lost 5 bases and J lost 3; bases outside the gene matches: 10. This chain's CDR3 is CASSPPSGMGYNEQFF. The DNA of the CDR3 is TGTGCCAGCAGTCCTCCCAGCGGGATGGGCTACAATGAGCAGTTCTTC.

In its sample, this clonotype ranks as medium-sized. The chain carries TRBV1 and TRBJ1-5. TRBV1 is marked as a pseudogene. This CDR3 has 14 residues. CDR3 nucleotide sequence: TGCACCAGCAGCCAAAGGGATATCAATCAGCCCCAGCATTTT. As protein: CTSSQRDINQPQHF.

This clonotype was observed at least ten times. The chain combines TRBV2 with TRBJ2-2; the D is unclear. The CDR3 loop spans 14 amino acids. Trimming left V 8 bases short and J 7 bases short, with 17 bases between. Germline V gene sequence: CDR1 SNHLY, CDR2 FYNNEI. For the CDR3, the DNA is TGTGCCAGCCGGCTTGGACCTCTAATCGGGGAGCTGTTTTTT. Protein: CASRLGPLIGELFF. The complete variable domain, with remaining parts taken from reference TRBV2 and TRBJ2-2, reads EPEVTQTPSHQVTQMGQEVILRCVPISNHLYFYWYRQILGQKVEFLVSFYNNEISEKSEIFDDQFSVERPDGSNFTLKIRSTKLEDSAMYFCASRLGPLIGELFFGEGSRLTVL.

This clonotype showed up many times. The J gene is TRBJ2-7, the V gene TRBV11-2; unclear D gene. Deletions cut 1 base from V and 2 bases from J, with 12 bases between. Per germline, CDR1 SGHAT and CDR2 FQNNGV. The CDR3 is 15 amino acids. The CDR3 here is CASSLGPLVAYEQYF. The CDR3 bases are TGTGCCAGCAGCTTAGGCCCCTTGGTGGCCTACGAGCAGTACTTC. The full variable domain, in which reference TRBV11-2 and TRBJ2-7 provide the parts outside the CDR3, is EAGVAQSPRYKIIEKRQSVAFWCNPISGHATLYWYQQILGQGPKLLIQFQNNGVVDDSQLPKDRFSAERLKGVDSTLKIQPAKLEDSAVYLCASSLGPLVAYEQYFGPGTRLTVT.

In its sample, this clonotype was seen many times. The chain employs TRBV7-9 and TRBJ2-2; D perhaps matches TRBD2 (6 bases). In germline, CDR1 is SEHNR, CDR2 FQNEAQ (reference sequence). V lost 8 bases to trimming and J lost 5 bases, with 6 bases between them. This CDR3 is 11 amino acids long. The CDR3 sequence: CASGGTGELFF. The CDR3 DNA reads TGTGCCAGCGGGGGGACCGGGGAGCTGTTTTTT.

This clonotype is medium-sized within its sample. The gene calls are TRBV20-1 and TRBJ2-1; 8 bases fit TRBD1. The length of the CDR3 is 14 residues. With 6 bases clipped from V and 2 bases from J, the junction kept 6 bases outside the gene matches. CDR1 is DFQATT, CDR2 SNEGSKA, per germline (reference sequence). The DNA of the CDR3 is TGCAGTGCGCAGACAGGGGTCGCCTACAATGAGCAGTTCTTC. It encodes CSAQTGVAYNEQFF.

A remark on this clonotype: A much larger clone lies a single base off, so this may be a read error. The chain recombines TRBV28 with TRBJ2-1; TRBD2 agrees at 8 bases. CDR3 length: 15 amino acids. Germline V lookup: CDR1 MDHEN, CDR2 SYDVKM. The CDR3 bases are TGTGTCAGCAGCCCGGGGGGGAGCTCCTACAATGAGCAGTTCTTC. It translates to CVSSPGGSSYNEQFF.